What follows are 30 T cell receptor beta chains derived from one specimen sequenced in a study of cytomegalovirus exposure and HLA in healthy donors. PCR involved 60 Vbeta and 13 Jbeta primers. Repertoires were generated with immunoSEQ multiplex PCR, while TCRdb's copy carries only in-frame clones and drops some. Of fewer than 200,000 clones detected, 65% to 85% appear once; the ten largest clones hold 4.5%. Input material: PBMCs. These receptor sequences come from a woman between 45 and 60 years old in good health and CMV-seropositive.

The rearrangement joins TRBV19 to TRBJ2-7, with TRBD1 matching over 8 bases. V dropped 5 bases and J dropped 1; count of bases not matched to a gene: 4. CDR1 LNHDA and CDR2 SQIVND come from the germline V gene (reference sequence). This CDR3 has 14 amino acids. This CDR3 reads CASSPGGNSYEQYF. CDR3 nucleotide sequence: TGTGCCAGTAGTCCAGGGGGCAATTCCTACGAGCAGTACTTC.

This rearrangement joins TRBV5-3 to TRBJ2-2; no definite D call. TRBV5-3 is an open reading frame whose function is uncertain. This CDR3 region has 11 residues. The germline V and J ends were trimmed by 5 bases and 8 bases, with 7 bases remaining between them. In nucleotides, the CDR3 is TGTGCCAGAAGTTCGTCGGGGGAGCTGTTTTTT. It translates to CARSSSGELFF.

V usage is TRBV6-5 and J usage is TRBJ1-5; 10 bases are a match to TRBD1. This CDR3 is built from 15 residues. J was trimmed by 4 bases and V by 6 bases; bases with no gene match: 6. Germline assignment: CDR1 MNHEY and CDR2 SVGAGI. CDR3 residues: CASSPGQGMNQPQHF. For the CDR3, the DNA is TGTGCCAGCAGCCCGGGACAGGGGATGAATCAGCCCCAGCATTTT.

The chain has TRBV9 and TRBJ2-1; a possible D gene is TRBD2 (6 bases). V lost 0 bases and J 5 bases, leaving 9 bases between the germline ends. Germline CDR1 is SGDLS and CDR2 is YYNGEE. This CDR3 is 14 amino acids long. CDR3 residues: CASSVDQRDNEQFF. The CDR3 nucleotides read TGTGCCAGCAGCGTAGACCAGCGGGACAATGAGCAGTTCTTC.

This chain uses TRBV9 with TRBJ2-7, with TRBD2 matching 10 bases. Trimming at V came to 4 bases and at J to 2 bases, leaving 6 bases not matched to a gene. In germline, CDR1 is SGDLS, CDR2 YYNGEE. CDR3 length: 15 residues. The CDR3 sequence is CASSPRTSGAYEQYF. In DNA form, the CDR3 reads TGTGCCAGCAGCCCCCGGACTAGCGGAGCCTACGAGCAGTACTTC.

The chain has TRBV28 and TRBJ2-7; 8 bases fit TRBD2. The CDR3 spans 15 residues. V lost 3 bases to trimming and J lost 0 bases; unmatched junction nucleotides: 4. CDR1 is MDHEN, CDR2 SYDVKM, per germline. The CDR3 here is CASSFPSGSSYEQYF. The DNA of the CDR3 is TGTGCCAGCAGTTTCCCCAGCGGGAGCTCCTACGAGCAGTACTTC.

Here the CDR3 reads CATLLDRGTGELFF. In DNA form, the CDR3 reads TGTGCCACGTTATTGGACAGGGGAACCGGGGAGCTGTTTTTT. The chain combines TRBV2 with TRBJ2-2, with 9 bases that match TRBD1. The CDR3 has 14 residues. Germline V gene data show CDR1 as SNHLY and CDR2 as FYNNEI. Trimming took 10 bases from V and 5 from J; bases not matched to a gene: 8.

The J gene is TRBJ2-7, the V gene TRBV4-2, with D unclear. The V gene lost 1 base and the J gene lost 0 bases, with 7 bases spanning the gap. Germline lookup yields CDR1 LGHNA and CDR2 YNFKEQ. The CDR3 extends over 14 amino acids. CDR3 nucleotides: TGTGCCAGCAGCCAAGTAGGCGGCTCCTACGAGCAGTACTTC. Translating gives CASSQVGGSYEQYF.

J is TRBJ2-3 and V is TRBV6-4; 9 bases are shared with TRBD1. Germline assignment: CDR1 MRHNA and CDR2 SNTAGT. The CDR3 extends over 14 amino acids. V dropped 4 bases and J dropped 2; count of bases not matched to a gene: 1. The CDR3 sequence: CASSGTGATDTQYF. The CDR3 DNA reads TGTGCCAGCAGTGGGACAGGGGCCACAGATACGCAGTATTTT.

The genes are TRBV7-9 and TRBJ2-7, with TRBD2 identical over 9 bases. Germline CDR1 reads SEHNR; CDR2 reads FQNEAQ (reference sequence). The junction had 0 bases not matched to a gene; V was cut back by 1 base and J by 5 bases. The CDR3 runs to 13 residues. The CDR3 DNA reads TGTGCCAGCAGCTTAGTAGCGGGGGACGAGCAGTACTTC. This encodes CASSLVAGDEQYF.

The chain uses TRBV10-3 and TRBJ2-5, with 11 bases matching TRBD2. Trimming removed 7 bases from V and 5 bases from J; junction bases left unmatched: 15. This CDR3 has 17 residues. Germline CDR1 and CDR2: ENHRY and SYGVKD. In DNA, the CDR3 is TGTGCCATCACCCTACCCTGTAGCGGGGGGGCCGGGGAGACCCAGTACTTC. Its translation: CAITLPCSGGAGETQYF.

The chain employs TRBV18 and TRBJ2-1; 7 bases match TRBD2. The germline gives CDR1 KGHSH, CDR2 LQKENI. The CDR3 extends over 17 amino acids. V was clipped by 4 bases and J by 0 bases; unmatched bases: 9. This chain's CDR3 is CASSRSLLADSYNEQFF. CDR3 nucleotide sequence: TGTGCCAGCTCACGGTCACTGCTAGCGGACTCCTACAATGAGCAGTTCTTC.

This chain joins TRBV4-3 and TRBJ1-1; D gene unclear. Per germline, CDR1 LGHNA and CDR2 YSLEER. V shed 0 bases and J shed 4 bases, with 12 bases lying between them. The CDR3 consists of 15 residues. CDR3 nucleotide sequence: TGCGCCAGCAGCCAAGACCGTCGGCGGGGCACTGAAGCTTTCTTT. Protein sequence: CASSQDRRRGTEAFF.

The chain has TRBV5-5 and TRBJ2-7; 8 positions agree with TRBD1. V dropped 4 bases and J dropped 7; count of bases not matched to a gene: 4. The CDR3 runs to 12 residues. Germline V CDR1 and CDR2: SGHKS, YYEKEE (reference sequence). The CDR3 DNA reads TGTGCCAGCAGCCGGGACAGGTTTGAGCAGTACTTC. The encoded protein is CASSRDRFEQYF.

The chain links TRBV4-1 to TRBJ1-2; D is perhaps TRBD1 (6 bases). V lost 1 base to trimming and J lost 7 bases, with 16 bases between them. The CDR3 has 15 residues. The V gene's germline CDR1 is MGHRA and CDR2 YSYEKL. The CDR3 DNA reads as TGCGCCAGCAGCCAAGTAGGAGTCAGAGGGGGTGGCTACACCTTC. Translating it yields CASSQVGVRGGGYTF.

The chain carries TRBV11-2 and TRBJ1-1; no reliable D call. Germline V gene data show CDR1 as SGHAT and CDR2 as FQNNGV. V lost 1 base and J lost 5, with 14 bases in between. CDR3 length: 15 amino acids. The CDR3 spells CASSLGSNPGTEAFF. CDR3 nucleotide sequence: TGTGCCAGCAGCTTAGGTTCCAACCCCGGGACTGAAGCTTTCTTT.

The chain recombines TRBV19 with TRBJ1-2, with 9 bases aligning to TRBD1. The CDR3 extends over 14 amino acids. The germline V gene has CDR1 LNHDA and CDR2 SQIVND (reference sequence). V lost 11 bases and J lost 4; bases outside the gene matches: 11. The CDR3 coding sequence is TGTGCCGCACAGGGGGCCAGCCCCTCCTATGGCTACACCTTC. It yields the protein CAAQGASPSYGYTF.

This sequence joins TRBV2 and TRBJ2-3, with D unresolved. The germline CDR1 and CDR2 sequences are SNHLY and FYNNEI. Trimming shortened V by 4 bases and J by 2 bases, and 13 bases separated the two germline ends. The CDR3 sequence is 15 residues long. The CDR3 DNA follows: TGTGCCAGCAGTGGAGGAGTACTCGCCACAGATACGCAGTATTTT. It encodes CASSGGVLATDTQYF.

The V call is TRBV2, the J call TRBJ2-1; 8 nucleotides match TRBD2. V was pared by 7 bases and J by 9 bases, with 8 bases of the junction left unmatched. There are 13 residues in the CDR3. Germline CDR1 reads SNHLY; CDR2 reads FYNNEI. CDR3: CASIGGLEVEQFF. The CDR3 DNA sequence: TGTGCCAGCATAGGGGGACTAGAGGTTGAGCAGTTCTTC.

The chain links TRBV6-1 to TRBJ1-1, with D unclear. Trimming pared 8 bases from V and 7 bases from J, leaving 11 bases between. The CDR3 sequence is 11 residues long. From germline, CDR1 is MNHNS and CDR2 SASEGT. In DNA, the CDR3 is TGTGCCAGCGGCCGGGGTTTTGAAGCTTTCTTT. Its protein is CASGRGFEAFF.

This chain links TRBV6-5 with TRBJ2-7; 9 bases match TRBD1. Trimming removed 4 bases from V and 3 bases from J; junction bases left unmatched: 4. CDR3 length: 14 amino acids. CDR1 MNHEY and CDR2 SVGAGI come from the germline V gene. CDR3 nucleotides: TGTGCCAGCAGTTTACGACAGGGGGTCTACGAGCAGTACTTC. Amino acid sequence: CASSLRQGVYEQYF.

The chain joins TRBV4-2 to TRBJ1-5; 7 bases map to TRBD1. V was clipped by 4 bases and J by 3 bases; unmatched bases: 9. The CDR3 runs to 16 residues. Germline CDR1 reads LGHNA; CDR2 reads YNFKEQ. The CDR3 reads CASSLRWDSYNQPQHF. The CDR3 nucleotides read TGTGCCAGCAGCCTACGCTGGGACAGCTACAATCAGCCCCAGCATTTT.

This chain connects TRBV25-1 to TRBJ2-5; possible D gene TRBD1, 5 bases. The J call may be incorrect, as the DNA end agrees better with TRBJ2-7. The CDR3 has 13 amino acids. CDR1 and CDR2 from the germline V gene are MGHDK and SYGVNS. CDR3 in amino acids: CASTAGNFYEQYF. The CDR3 region has the DNA TGTGCCAGCACGGCAGGGAATTTCTACGAGCAGTACTTC.

The rearrangement links TRBV7-6 to TRBJ2-1; 11 nucleotides align to TRBD1. The CDR3 totals 15 residues. CDR1 and CDR2 from the germline V gene are SGHVS and FNYEAQ. Trimming at V came to 3 bases and at J to 4 bases, leaving 2 bases not matched to a gene. CDR3 nucleotide sequence: TGTGCCAGCAGCTTGGGACAGGGGGTGTACAATGAGCAGTTCTTC. It is translated as CASSLGQGVYNEQFF.

The CDR3 reads CASSRRTGGLSYEQYF. The CDR3 nucleotides are TGTGCCAGCAGCCGAAGGACGGGGGGTCTCTCCTACGAGCAGTACTTC. The chain uses TRBV7-2 and TRBJ2-7; 7 bases fit TRBD2. The CDR3 is 16 residues long. Germline V CDR1 and CDR2: SGHTA, FQGNSA. Trimming cost V 5 bases and J 0 bases; bases outside gene matches: 10.

The chain combines TRBV11-2 with TRBJ2-7, with D perhaps TRBD1 (7 bases). From germline, CDR1 is SGHAT and CDR2 FQNNGV. V dropped 5 bases and J dropped 9 bases, with 26 bases sitting between them. This CDR3 is 16 amino acids long. The CDR3 loop reads CASSRGGQGGLLGQYF. The DNA for the CDR3 is TGTGCCAGCAGCCGAGGGGGGCAGGGGGGCCTCTTAGGGCAGTACTTC.

This clone was detected only a few times. The chain employs TRBV5-8 and TRBJ2-5, with TRBD1 matching 10 bases. The V gene end was trimmed by 4 bases and the J gene end by 4 bases; junction bases not matched to a gene: 4. This CDR3 is built from 14 residues. CDR1 is SGHTS, CDR2 YDEGEE, per germline. The CDR3 DNA is TGTGCCAGCAGCAGGCGACAGGGGGCAGAGACCCAGTACTTC. This translates into CASSRRQGAETQYF.

The chain has TRBV7-6 and TRBJ2-7; no clear D. The CDR3 has 13 amino acids. Trimming pared 3 bases from V and 3 bases from J, leaving 9 bases between. Germline values: CDR1 SGHVS, CDR2 FNYEAQ. The CDR3 sequence is CASSLRQNYEQYF. The DNA for the CDR3 is TGTGCCAGCAGCTTGAGGCAGAACTACGAGCAGTACTTC.

The J gene is TRBJ1-4, the V gene TRBV29-1; D perhaps matches TRBD1 (6 bases). Germline V gene sequence: CDR1 SQVTM, CDR2 ANQGSEA. The CDR3 sequence is 11 residues long. Trimming removed 6 bases from V and 8 bases from J, with 10 bases in between. The CDR3 loop reads CSVGQPEKLFF. For the CDR3, the DNA is TGCAGCGTAGGACAGCCCGAAAAACTGTTTTTT.

This clone appeared once. The chain links TRBV5-6 to TRBJ2-1, with 12 bases fitting TRBD2. This CDR3 comprises 17 residues. The J segment lost 2 bases and the V segment lost 4 bases, leaving 7 bases of the junction unmatched. The germline CDR1 and CDR2 sequences are SGHDT and YYEEEE. CDR3 residues: CASSRQLAGGTYNEQFF. DNA of the CDR3: TGTGCCAGCAGCCGGCAGCTAGCGGGAGGGACCTACAATGAGCAGTTCTTC. Drawing the rest from reference TRBV5-6 and TRBJ2-1, the complete variable domain is DAGVTQSPTHLIKTRGQQVTLRCSPKSGHDTVSWYQQALGQGPQFIFQYYEEEERQRGNFPDRFSGHQFPNYSSELNVNALLLGDSALYLCASSRQLAGGTYNEQFFGPGTRLTVL.